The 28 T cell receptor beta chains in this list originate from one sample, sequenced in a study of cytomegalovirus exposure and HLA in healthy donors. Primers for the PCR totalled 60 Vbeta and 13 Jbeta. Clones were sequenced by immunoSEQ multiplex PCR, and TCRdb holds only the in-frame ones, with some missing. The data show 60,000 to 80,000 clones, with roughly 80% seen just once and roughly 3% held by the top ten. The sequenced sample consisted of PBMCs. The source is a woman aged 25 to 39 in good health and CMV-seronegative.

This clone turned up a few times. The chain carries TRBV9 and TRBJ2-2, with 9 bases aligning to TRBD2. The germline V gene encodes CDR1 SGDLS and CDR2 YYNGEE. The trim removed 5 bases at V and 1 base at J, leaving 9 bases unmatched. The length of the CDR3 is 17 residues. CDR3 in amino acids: CASSIQGSGGNTGELFF. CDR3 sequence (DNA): TGTGCCAGCAGTATTCAGGGTAGCGGGGGGAACACCGGGGAGCTGTTTTTT.

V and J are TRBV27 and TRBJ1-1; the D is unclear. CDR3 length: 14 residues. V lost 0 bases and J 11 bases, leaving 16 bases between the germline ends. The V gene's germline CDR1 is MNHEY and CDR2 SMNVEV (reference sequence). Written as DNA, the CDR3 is TGTGCCAGCAGTTTATCCCTCGTCCCGGGAGACGCTTTCTTT. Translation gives CASSLSLVPGDAFF.

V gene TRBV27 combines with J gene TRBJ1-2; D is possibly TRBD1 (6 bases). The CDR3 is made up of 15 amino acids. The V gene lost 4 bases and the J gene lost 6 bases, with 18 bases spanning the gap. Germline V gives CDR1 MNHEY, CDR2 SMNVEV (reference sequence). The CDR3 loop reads CASSSKSQGMDGYTF. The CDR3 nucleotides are TGTGCCAGCAGTTCGAAGTCGCAGGGGATGGATGGCTACACCTTC.

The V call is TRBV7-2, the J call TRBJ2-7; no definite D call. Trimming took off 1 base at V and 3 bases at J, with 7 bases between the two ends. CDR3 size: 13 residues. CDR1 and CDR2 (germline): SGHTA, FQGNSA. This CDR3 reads CASSLDRSYEQYV. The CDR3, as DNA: TGTGCCAGCAGCTTAGACCGGAGCTACGAGCAGTACGTC.

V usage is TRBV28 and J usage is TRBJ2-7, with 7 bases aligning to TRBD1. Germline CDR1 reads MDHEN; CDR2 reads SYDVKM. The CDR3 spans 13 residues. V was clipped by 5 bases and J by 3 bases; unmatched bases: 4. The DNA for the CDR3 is TGTGCCAGCAGTGCGACAGGGAACTACGAGCAGTACTTC. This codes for CASSATGNYEQYF.

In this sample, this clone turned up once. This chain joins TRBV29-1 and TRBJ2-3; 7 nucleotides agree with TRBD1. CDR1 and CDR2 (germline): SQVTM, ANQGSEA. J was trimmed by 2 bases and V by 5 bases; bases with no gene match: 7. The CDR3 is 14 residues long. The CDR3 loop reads CSVKGADYTDTQYF. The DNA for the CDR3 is TGCAGCGTTAAGGGGGCAGATTACACAGATACGCAGTATTTT.

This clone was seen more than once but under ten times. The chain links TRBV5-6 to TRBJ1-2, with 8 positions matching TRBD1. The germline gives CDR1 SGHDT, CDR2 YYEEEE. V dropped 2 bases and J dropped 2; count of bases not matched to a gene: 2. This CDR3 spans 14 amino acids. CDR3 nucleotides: TGTGCCAGCAGCTTACAGGGGGAGAACTATGGCTACACCTTC. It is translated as CASSLQGENYGYTF.

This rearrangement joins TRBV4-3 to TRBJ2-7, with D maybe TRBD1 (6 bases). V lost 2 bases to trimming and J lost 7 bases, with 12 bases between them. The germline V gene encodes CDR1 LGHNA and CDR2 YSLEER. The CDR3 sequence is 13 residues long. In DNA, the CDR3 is TGCGCCAGCAGCCAATTCAGGGGCGGGGAGCAGTACTTC. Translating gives CASSQFRGGEQYF.

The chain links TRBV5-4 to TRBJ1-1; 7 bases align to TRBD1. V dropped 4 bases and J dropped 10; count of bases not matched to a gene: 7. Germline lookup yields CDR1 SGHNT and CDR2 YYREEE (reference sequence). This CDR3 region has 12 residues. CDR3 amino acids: CASSVQGEVAFF. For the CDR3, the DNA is TGTGCCAGCAGCGTCCAGGGGGAGGTAGCTTTCTTT.

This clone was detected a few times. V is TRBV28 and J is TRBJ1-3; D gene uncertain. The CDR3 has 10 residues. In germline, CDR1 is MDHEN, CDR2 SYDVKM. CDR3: CVSSGNTIYF. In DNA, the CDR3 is TGTGTTAGCTCTGGAAACACCATATATTTT.

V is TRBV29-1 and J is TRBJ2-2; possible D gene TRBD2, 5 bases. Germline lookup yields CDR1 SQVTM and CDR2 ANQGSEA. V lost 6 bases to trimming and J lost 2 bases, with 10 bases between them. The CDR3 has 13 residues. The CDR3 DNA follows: TGCAGCGTCGGACTTCCTAACACCGGGGAGCTGTTTTTT. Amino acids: CSVGLPNTGELFF.

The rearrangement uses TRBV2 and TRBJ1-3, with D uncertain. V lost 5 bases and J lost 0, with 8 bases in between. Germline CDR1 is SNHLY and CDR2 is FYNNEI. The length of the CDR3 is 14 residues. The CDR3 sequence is CASSPGSSGNTIYF. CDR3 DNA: TGTGCCAGCAGTCCCGGTAGCTCTGGAAACACCATATATTTT.

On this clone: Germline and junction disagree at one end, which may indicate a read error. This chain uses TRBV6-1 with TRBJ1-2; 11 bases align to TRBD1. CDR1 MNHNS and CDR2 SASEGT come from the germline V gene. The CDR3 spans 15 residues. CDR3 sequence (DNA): TGTGCCAGCAGGGAAGGACAGGGGGCTCGCTATGGCTACACCTTC. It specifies CASREGQGARYGYTF.

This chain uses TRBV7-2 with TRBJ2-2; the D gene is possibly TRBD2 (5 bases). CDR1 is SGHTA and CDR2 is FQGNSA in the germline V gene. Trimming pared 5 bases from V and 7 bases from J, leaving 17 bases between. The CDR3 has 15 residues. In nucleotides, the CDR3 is TGTGCCAGCAGCCCGACCGTTTCGAGCGGCGGGGAGCTGTTTTTT. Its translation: CASSPTVSSGGELFF.

The CDR3 sequence: CASRKSGQGYEQYF. The CDR3, as DNA: TGTGCCAGCAGGAAAAGTGGACAGGGATACGAGCAGTACTTC. This rearrangement joins TRBV2 to TRBJ2-7, with 8 nucleotides matching TRBD1. The CDR3 spans 14 residues. The trim removed 6 bases at V and 4 bases at J, leaving 8 bases unmatched. Germline lookup yields CDR1 SNHLY and CDR2 FYNNEI.

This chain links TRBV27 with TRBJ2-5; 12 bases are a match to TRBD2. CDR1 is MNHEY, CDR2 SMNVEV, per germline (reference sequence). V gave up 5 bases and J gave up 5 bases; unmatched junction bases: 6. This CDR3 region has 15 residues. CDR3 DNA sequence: TGTGCCAGCAGTACTCTAGCGGGGGGGCGGGAGACCCAGTACTTC. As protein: CASSTLAGGRETQYF.

CDR3 region: CASSLRDSPYEQYF. The CDR3 DNA reads as TGTGCCAGCAGCCTCCGGGACAGTCCCTACGAGCAGTACTTC. This chain joins TRBV5-5 and TRBJ2-7; the match to TRBD1 covers 7 bases. V shed 4 bases and J 2 bases; nucleotides not matched to a gene: 6. The CDR3 extends over 14 amino acids. Germline assignment: CDR1 SGHKS and CDR2 YYEKEE (reference sequence).

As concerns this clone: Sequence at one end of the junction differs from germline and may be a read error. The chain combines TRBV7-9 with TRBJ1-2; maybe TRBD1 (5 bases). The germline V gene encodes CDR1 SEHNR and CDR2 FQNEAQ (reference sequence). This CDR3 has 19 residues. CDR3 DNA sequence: TGTTCCAGCAGCTTAGCCCCGGGGGGGTTCAGGCGACTTAACTATGGCTACACCTTC. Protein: CSSSLAPGGFRRLNYGYTF.

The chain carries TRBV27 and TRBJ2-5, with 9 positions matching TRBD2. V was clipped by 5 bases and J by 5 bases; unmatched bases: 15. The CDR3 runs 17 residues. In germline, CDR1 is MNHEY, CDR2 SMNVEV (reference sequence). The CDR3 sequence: CASSPRAAGGPQETQYF. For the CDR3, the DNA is TGTGCCAGCAGTCCCCGGGCGGCGGGGGGGCCTCAGGAGACCCAGTACTTC.

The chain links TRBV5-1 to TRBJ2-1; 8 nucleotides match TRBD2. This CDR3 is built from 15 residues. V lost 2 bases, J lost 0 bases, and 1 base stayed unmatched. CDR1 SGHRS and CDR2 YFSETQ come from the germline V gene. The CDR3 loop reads CASSFSGDSYNEQFF. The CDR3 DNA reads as TGCGCCAGCAGCTTTAGCGGGGACTCCTACAATGAGCAGTTCTTC.

This CDR3 is CASSLARDRVSGANVLTF. CDR3 DNA: TGTGCCAGTAGTTTAGCTCGGGACAGGGTCTCTGGGGCCAACGTCCTGACTTTC. V usage is TRBV19 and J usage is TRBJ2-6; 9 nucleotides match TRBD1. This CDR3 comprises 18 residues. V lost 5 bases, J lost 0 bases, and 8 bases stayed unmatched. Germline V lookup: CDR1 LNHDA, CDR2 SQIVND (reference sequence).

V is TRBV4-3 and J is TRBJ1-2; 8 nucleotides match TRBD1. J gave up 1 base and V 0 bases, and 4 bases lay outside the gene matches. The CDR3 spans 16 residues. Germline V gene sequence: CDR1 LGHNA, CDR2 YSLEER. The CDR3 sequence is CASSQEWDRNNYGYTF. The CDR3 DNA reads TGCGCCAGCAGCCAAGAGTGGGACAGGAATAACTATGGCTACACCTTC.

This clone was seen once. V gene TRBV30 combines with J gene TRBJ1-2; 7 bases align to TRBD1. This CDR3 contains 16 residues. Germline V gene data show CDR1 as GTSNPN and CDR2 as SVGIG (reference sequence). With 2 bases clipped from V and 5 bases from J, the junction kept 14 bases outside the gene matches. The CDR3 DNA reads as TGTGCCTGGAGTCCAACAGGGGTTCCTGCGGCTTATGGCTACACCTTC. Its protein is CAWSPTGVPAAYGYTF.

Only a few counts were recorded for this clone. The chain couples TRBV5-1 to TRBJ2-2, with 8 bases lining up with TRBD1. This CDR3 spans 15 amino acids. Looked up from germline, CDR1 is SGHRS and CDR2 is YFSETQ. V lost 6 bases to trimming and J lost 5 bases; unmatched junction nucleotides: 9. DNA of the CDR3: TGCGCCAGCACTGACAGGGGCGGGGTTACCGGGGAGCTGTTTTTT. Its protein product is CASTDRGGVTGELFF.

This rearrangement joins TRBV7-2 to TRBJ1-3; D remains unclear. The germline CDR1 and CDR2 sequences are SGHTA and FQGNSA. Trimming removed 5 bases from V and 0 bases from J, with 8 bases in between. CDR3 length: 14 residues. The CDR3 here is CASSQLPSGNTIYF. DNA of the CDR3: TGTGCCAGCAGCCAACTTCCCTCTGGAAACACCATATATTTT. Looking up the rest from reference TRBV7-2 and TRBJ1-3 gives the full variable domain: GAGVSQSPSNKVTEKGKDVELRCDPISGHTALYWYRQSLGQGLEFLIYFQGNSAPDKSGLPSDRFSAERTGGSVSTLTIQRTQQEDSAVYLCASSQLPSGNTIYFGEGSWLTVV.

This CDR3 is CASSVTDRTYYGYTF. CDR3 bases: TGTGCCAGCAGCGTTACGGACAGGACCTACTATGGCTACACCTTC. The rearrangement uses TRBV9 and TRBJ1-2; 7 nucleotides line up with TRBD1. With 2 bases clipped from V and 3 bases from J, the junction kept 7 bases outside the gene matches. The germline CDR1 and CDR2 sequences are SGDLS and YYNGEE. The CDR3 covers 15 residues.

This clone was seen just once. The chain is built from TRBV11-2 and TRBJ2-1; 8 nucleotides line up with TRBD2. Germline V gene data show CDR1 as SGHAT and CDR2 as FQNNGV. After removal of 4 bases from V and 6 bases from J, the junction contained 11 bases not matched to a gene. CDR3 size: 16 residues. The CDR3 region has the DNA TGTGCCAGCAGCTCCCTGGGAGCGGGAGTGGTCAATGAGCAGTTCTTC. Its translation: CASSSLGAGVVNEQFF.

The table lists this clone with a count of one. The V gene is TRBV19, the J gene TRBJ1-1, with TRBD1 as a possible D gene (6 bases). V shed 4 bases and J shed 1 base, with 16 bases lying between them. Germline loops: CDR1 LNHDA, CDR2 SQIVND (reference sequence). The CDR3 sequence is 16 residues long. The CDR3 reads CASSTQMTGPNTEAFF. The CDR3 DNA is TGTGCCAGTAGTACCCAAATGACAGGTCCGAACACTGAAGCTTTCTTT. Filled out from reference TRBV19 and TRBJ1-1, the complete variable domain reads DGGITQSPKYLFRKEGQNVTLSCEQNLNHDAMYWYRQDPGQGLRLIYYSQIVNDFQKGDIAEGYSVSREKKESFPLTVTSAQKNPTAFYLCASSTQMTGPNTEAFFGQGTRLTVV.